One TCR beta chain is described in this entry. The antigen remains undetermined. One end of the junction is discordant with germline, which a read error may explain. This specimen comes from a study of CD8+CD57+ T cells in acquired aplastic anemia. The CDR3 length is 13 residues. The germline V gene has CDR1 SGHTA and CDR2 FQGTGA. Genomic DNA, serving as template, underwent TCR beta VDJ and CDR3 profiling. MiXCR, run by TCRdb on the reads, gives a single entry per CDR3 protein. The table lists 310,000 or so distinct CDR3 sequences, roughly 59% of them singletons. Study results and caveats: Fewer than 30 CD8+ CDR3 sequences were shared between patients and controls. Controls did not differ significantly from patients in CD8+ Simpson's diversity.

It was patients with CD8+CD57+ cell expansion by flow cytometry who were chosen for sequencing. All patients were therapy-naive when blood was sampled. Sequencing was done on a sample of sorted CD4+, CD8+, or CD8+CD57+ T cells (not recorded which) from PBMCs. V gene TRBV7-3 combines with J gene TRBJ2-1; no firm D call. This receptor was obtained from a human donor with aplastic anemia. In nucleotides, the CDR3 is TGTGCCAGCAGCCGCCCCTCGCACAACGAGCAGTTCTTC. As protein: CASSRPSHNEQFF.